These T cell receptor beta chains were read from a single sample in a study of T cell responses to AZD1222 COVID-19 vaccine. This table comes from immunoSEQ multiplex PCR, and its TCRdb copy is limited to in-frame clones, with some not included. The sample consists of about 84,000 clones, roughly 88% of them appearing once. The sequencing here drew on peripheral blood, taken 28 days after the second AZD1222 dose. These receptors were taken from an adult who received the AZD1222 COVID-19 vaccine. Each CDR3 is given with its conserved first and last residue. Fields, in order: D gene, clone size, J gene, V gene, CDR3 DNA, CDR3 protein. D genes are given only for firm matches. Clone size appears in some rows only: once, few, many, or a class for an expanded clone.

TRBD2,.,TRBJ2-1,TRBV18,TGTGCCAGCTCACCCACCACTAGCGGTTACAATGAGCAGTTCTTC,CASSPTTSGYNEQFF
.,many,TRBJ1-5,TRBV27,TGTGCCAGCAGTGTGGACACCAGCAATCAGCCCCAGCATTTT,CASSVDTSNQPQHF
.,.,TRBJ2-2,TRBV7-3,TGTGCCAGCAGAGTTAGCGACCAGAACACCGGGGAGCTGTTTTTT,CASRVSDQNTGELFF
TRBD2,.,TRBJ2-1,TRBV13,TGTGCCAGCAGCTTTAGGACTAGCGGGTACAATGAGCAGTTCTTC,CASSFRTSGYNEQFF
TRBD2,.,TRBJ2-3,TRBV6-2/TRBV6-3,TGTGCCAGCAGTGCCAACCGCGGACTAGTTGCGGATACGCAGTATTTT,CASSANRGLVADTQYF
.,.,TRBJ2-5,TRBV2,TGTGCCAGCATCACGGGAAGTGGGCGCGGAGAGACCCAGTACTTC,CASITGSGRGETQYF
.,.,TRBJ2-7,TRBV10-3,TGTGCCATCAGTGGTCGGGGGACAGAACTAAACTACGAGCAGTACTTC,CAISGRGTELNYEQYF
.,.,TRBJ1-3,TRBV9,TGTGCCAGCAGCGTATCCACCCGGCACACCATATATTTT,CASSVSTRHTIYF
.,.,TRBJ2-1,TRBV12-5,TGTGCTAGTGGTTTGGGGTACAATGAGCAGTTCTTC,CASGLGYNEQFF
TRBD1,.,TRBJ1-3,TRBV5-1,TGCGCCAGCAGCTTGGACAGGGGATGGAGCAACACCATATATTTT,CASSLDRGWSNTIYF
TRBD1,.,TRBJ2-2,TRBV24-1,TGTGCCACCAGTGATTTGCTCCAGGGGGCCCCTGACACCGGGGAGCTGTTTTTT,CATSDLLQGAPDTGELFF
TRBD1,.,TRBJ1-4,TRBV29-1,TGCAGCGTTGGGACAGGGACTAATGATAAAAAACTGTTTTTT,CSVGTGTNDKKLFF
.,.,TRBJ2-2,TRBV6-1,TGTGCCAGCAGTGAAGGGGGCAGGGAGCTGTTTTTT,CASSEGGRELFF
.,few,TRBJ1-2,TRBV5-1,TGCGCCAGCAGCTCCCCTGGAGCCTCTTCTATTAACTATGGCTACACCTTC,CASSSPGASSINYGYTF
TRBD1,.,TRBJ1-5,TRBV4-3,TGCGCCAGCAGCCAAGAACCCCCGGGACAGGGGCCCCGGAAGCCCCAGCATTTT,CASSQEPPGQGPRKPQHF
.,.,TRBJ1-1,TRBV27,TGTGCCAGCAGCCTAACAATGAGTGGCACTGAAGCTTTCTTT,CASSLTMSGTEAFF
.,.,TRBJ1-1,TRBV12-3/TRBV12-4,TGTGCCAGCATAGGAGTTCTGAACACTGAAGCTTTCTTT,CASIGVLNTEAFF
.,.,TRBJ1-6,TRBV19,TGTGCCAGTCGGCAAGGAGGGGGTTATAGGTTGAACTCACCCCTCCACTTT,CASRQGGGYRLNSPLHF
.,.,TRBJ2-5,TRBV5-4,TGTGCCAGCAGCTCCCCGAATCCTGGGTTGTTAGAGACCCAGTACTTC,CASSSPNPGLLETQYF
.,.,TRBJ2-2,TRBV4-3,TGCGCCAGCAGCCAAGATATCAGGGGTACCGGGGAGCTGTTTTTT,CASSQDIRGTGELFF
.,.,TRBJ2-1,TRBV11-3,TGTGCCAGCAGCTTAGAAACCGGGATGGGTGAGCAGTTCTTC,CASSLETGMGEQFF
TRBD2,.,TRBJ2-7,TRBV7-9,TGTGCCAGCAGCGACCCCTCTTTTGGGGGGGGCGAGCAGTACTTC,CASSDPSFGGGEQYF
.,.,TRBJ2-2,TRBV7-3,TGTGCCAGCAGCCCCGATAGCGGATCGAACACCGGGGAGCTGTTTTTT,CASSPDSGSNTGELFF
.,.,TRBJ1-6,TRBV3-1/TRBV3-2,TGTGCCAGCAGCCTCGGGTCGGACAGAAATTCACCCCTCCACTTT,CASSLGSDRNSPLHF
.,.,TRBJ1-2,TRBV10-3,TGTGCCATCAGTGGGGAGCGGGGAGGCCTAGGCTACACCTTC,CAISGERGGLGYTF
.,.,TRBJ1-4,TRBV27,TGTGCCAGCAGCACGAAGGGATTACCTAATGAAAAACTGTTTTTT,CASSTKGLPNEKLFF
.,.,TRBJ2-1,TRBV29-1,TGCAGCGTTGGAAGGAGCTCCTACAATGAGCAGTTCTTC,CSVGRSSYNEQFF
.,.,TRBJ1-1,TRBV19,TGTGCCAGTAGTATAGGGGCACAGGGCCTTGAAGCTTTCTTT,CASSIGAQGLEAFF
.,.,TRBJ2-1,TRBV10-1,TGCGCCAGCAGTGTCCGACGGGATTCAAGCCACAATGAGCAGTTCTTC,CASSVRRDSSHNEQFF
.,.,TRBJ2-2,TRBV28,TGTGCCAGCAGCGTAGCAGTGAACACCGGGGAGCTGTTTTTT,CASSVAVNTGELFF
.,.,TRBJ2-1,TRBV28,TGTGCCAGCAGTAGGGGTGGAAATGAGCAGTTCTTC,CASSRGGNEQFF
.,.,TRBJ2-2,TRBV7-2,TGTGCCAGCAGCCACCCCCGAGGGAAAGGGGACACCGGGGAGCTGTTTTTT,CASSHPRGKGDTGELFF
.,.,TRBJ1-5,TRBV4-3,TGCGCCAGCAGCCAAGAGATAGGGCAGCCCCAGCATTTT,CASSQEIGQPQHF
.,.,TRBJ1-2,TRBV12-3/TRBV12-4,TGTGCCAGCAGCCTGGACAGATATGGCTACACCTTC,CASSLDRYGYTF
.,.,TRBJ1-1,TRBV19,TGTGCCAGTAGTATAGGGGCAGGGGCCGACACTGAAGCTTTCTTT,CASSIGAGADTEAFF
.,.,TRBJ1-5,TRBV5-1,TGCGCCAGCAGCGTAATGGGCGGAGACAATCAGCCCCAGCATTTT,CASSVMGGDNQPQHF
.,.,TRBJ1-2,TRBV18,TGTGCCAGCTCACCGGTTGGGGACTATGGCTACACCTTC,CASSPVGDYGYTF
.,.,TRBJ2-7,TRBV19,TGTGCCAGTAGTATGGGATTCTACGAGCAGTACTTC,CASSMGFYEQYF
TRBD1,.,TRBJ1-2,TRBV5-1,TGCGCCAGCTTTCTCCTCCTCCAAAGGGACAGTCTCGATGGCTACACCTTC,CASFLLLQRDSLDGYTF
.,.,TRBJ1-1,TRBV9,TGTGCCAGCAGCCGAGGGACGGGATGGTCTGAAGCTTTCTTT,CASSRGTGWSEAFF
TRBD2,.,TRBJ2-1,TRBV6-2/TRBV6-3,TGTGCCAGCAGTTACTCGACCCGGACTAGCTTCGTTGAGCAGTTCTTC,CASSYSTRTSFVEQFF
.,once,TRBJ2-5,TRBV25-1,TGTGCCAGCAGCTGGCTCCAAGAGACCCAGTACTTC,CASSWLQETQYF
.,.,TRBJ2-1,TRBV4-2,TGTGCCAGCAGCCGGGACTGGAGAGGCAATGAGCAGTTCTTC,CASSRDWRGNEQFF
.,.,TRBJ1-1,TRBV28,TGTGCCAGCAGTTTCCTCATCGGCGGCACTGAAGCTTTCTTT,CASSFLIGGTEAFF
.,few,TRBJ1-5,TRBV28,TGTGCCAGCAACGGGGGTTATAGCAATCAGCCCCAGCATTTT,CASNGGYSNQPQHF
.,.,TRBJ2-5,TRBV27,TGTGCCAGCAGTTCCCCCCAGAGGGGACGAGAGACCCAGTACTTC,CASSSPQRGRETQYF
TRBD1,.,TRBJ2-7,TRBV14,TGTGCCAGCAGCATAGGACAGGTCGAGCAGTACTTC,CASSIGQVEQYF
.,.,TRBJ1-2,TRBV28,TGTGCCAGCAGTATTCGGGCTAACTATGGCTACACCTTC,CASSIRANYGYTF
.,.,TRBJ1-2,TRBV28,TGTGCCAGCAGTCTCGGGACAAATGGAGGCTATGGCTACACCTTC,CASSLGTNGGYGYTF
.,.,TRBJ1-6,TRBV4-3,TGCGCCAGCAGCTTCCGGGACGGCAATAATTCACCCCTCCACTTT,CASSFRDGNNSPLHF
TRBD2,.,TRBJ2-1,TRBV3-1/TRBV3-2,TGTGCCAGCAGCCATTCGCCCGGGACTAGCGTCTACAATGAGCAGTTCTTC,CASSHSPGTSVYNEQFF
.,.,TRBJ2-2,TRBV18,TGTGCCAGCTCACCAAGGGTACACCTGAACACCGGGGAGCTGTTTTTT,CASSPRVHLNTGELFF
TRBD1,.,TRBJ1-2,TRBV12-3/TRBV12-4,TGTGCCAGCAGGCAGGGACAGCACTATGGCTACACCTTC,CASRQGQHYGYTF